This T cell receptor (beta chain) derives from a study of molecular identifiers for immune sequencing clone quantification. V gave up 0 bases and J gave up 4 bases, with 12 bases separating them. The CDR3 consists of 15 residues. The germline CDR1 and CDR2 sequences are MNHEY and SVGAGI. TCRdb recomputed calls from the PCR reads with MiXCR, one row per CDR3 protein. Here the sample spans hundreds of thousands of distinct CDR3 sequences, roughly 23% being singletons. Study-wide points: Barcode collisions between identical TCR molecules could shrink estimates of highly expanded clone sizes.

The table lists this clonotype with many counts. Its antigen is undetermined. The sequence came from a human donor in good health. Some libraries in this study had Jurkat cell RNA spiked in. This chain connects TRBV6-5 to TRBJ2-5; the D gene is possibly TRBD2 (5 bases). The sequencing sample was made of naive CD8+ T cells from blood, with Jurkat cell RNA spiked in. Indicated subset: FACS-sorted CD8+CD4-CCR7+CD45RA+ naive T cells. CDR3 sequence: CASSYSASLGETQYF. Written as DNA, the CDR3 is TGTGCCAGCAGTTACTCGGCTAGCTTAGGAGAGACCCAGTACTTC.